Detailed here is one T cell receptor beta chain. Its antigen specificity is not known. The record has no base qualities; no much larger clone is one base away. The donors were healthy, HIV-negative adults who had no recently reported acute infections or vaccinations. All donors were Caucasian adults living in Nashville, Tennessee, USA. CD4+ T cells were enriched by magnetic negative selection; naive cells were then positively selected on CD45RA, and the negative fraction formed the memory subset. Blood was obtained by leukapheresis, after which PBMCs were separated by Ficoll-Histopaque density gradient centrifugation and cryopreserved in liquid nitrogen vapor phase. Analytical flow cytometry was used to check the purity and quantity of each magnetically sorted T cell population. From each sorted fraction, genomic DNA was isolated and quantified by UV absorbance on a Nanodrop 2000c. Trimming at the junction amounts to 5 bases on V and 1 base on J, and the germline ends lie 0 bases apart. The CDR3 starts with the cysteine, ends with the phenylalanine, and has 10 residues. CDR3 DNA only is kept here, 30 bases in frame from base 1. The germline V gene encodes CDR1 MGHDK and CDR2 SYGVNS.

This entry is derived from a study of shared clonotypes between healthy human individuals (dated by TCRdb to 2018 to 2020). Regarding the study in general: The cohort comprised two women and a few men aged 18 to 49 years. Each donor's leukapheresis produced roughly between about 0.9 and 9.5 billion PBMCs. For each donor, CD4 naive and CD4 memory were each run on three plates, CD8 naive on two plates, and CD8 memory on one plate. To increase sequencing depth and limit assay-specific biases, different laboratories used diverse techniques to prepare libraries and sequence TCR repertoires. Blood TCR repertoires of roughly five healthy adults were deeply sequenced to estimate repertoire size and the extent of clonotype sharing between individuals.

What the study reported, not specific to this receptor: Based on pairwise subsampling, the degree of clonotype sharing among donors was expected to be affected by sequencing depth. Across a handful of donors, around 5% of naive CD4, roughly 3.5% of naive CD8, approximately 2.5% of memory CD4, and around 0.4% of memory CD8 clonotypes were shared. Naive subsets generally had larger estimated clonotype richness than memory subsets. Incomplete sequencing was indicated by rarefaction of sorted-subset datasets, despite the large sequencing depth. Sampling was restricted to blood, and TCR repertoires in tissue are likely to differ from TCR repertoires in blood. Because the study included a small number of donors, the genetic and exposure-history diversity represented was limited. Compared with non-shared clonotypes, clonotypes shared by all four sorted-subset donors had higher generation probabilities.

Using the deep immunoSEQ assay, multiplex PCR amplified TCR CDR3 regions from genomic DNA. For each cell subset, the extracted genomic DNA was distributed evenly across all wells of several immunoSEQ 96-well plates, and each plate served as one replicate. For sorted subsets, each replicate PCR was loaded with approximately 190 ng genomic DNA, equivalent to approximately 27,000 T cell genomes. Purified libraries were quantified with a Qubit 3.0 fluorometer, sized on a Bioanalyzer 2100, and re-quantified with the KAPA Library Quantification kit. A separate single-read 150-cycle Illumina NextSeq 550 flow cell was used to sequence each immunoSEQ 96-well plate. Regarding the original processing steps: Because only junctional sequences without quality scores were contained in the immunoSEQ output, filtering matching that applied to full-length reads could not be performed. Sequences were annotated with PyIR, a Python wrapper for IgBLAST v1.9, using IMGT germline references to assign V/J genes and CDR3. Reads with weak V/J assignments (E-value above 1e-6), missing CDR3, stop codons, out-of-frame junctions, or ambiguous translated residues were removed. V3J clonotypes were defined as sequences sharing the same inferred V gene, J gene, and CDR3 amino acid sequence. To compute the percentage overlap between repertoires, the number of shared unique clonotypes was divided by the size of the smaller repertoire. Richness of each repertoire was evaluated using RTK rarefaction, the Chao1 estimator, and Recon v2.1 estimates of unobserved clonotypes. Generation probabilities for all TCRbeta clonotypes obtained by the gDNA method from a handful of donors were computed using OLGA. This immuneACCESS table, as held by TCRdb, lists in-frame sequences with V and J called but not all clones. Of the missing ones, under half trace to an unresolved V gene in checked studies; the others have no known cause. V and J calls and clone size are those listed in that table; D and trimming were worked out from the DNA. Across this sample there are roughly 2.6 million clones, with approximately 94% seen only once. The leading ten clones occupy about 0.13% of the sample.

This sequence originates from a man aged 18 to 35 in good health. The specimen sequenced was naive CD4+ T cells sorted from blood. The cell subset or site label of this sample denotes: CD45RA+ positively selected. The chain is encoded by TRBV25-1 joined to TRBJ2-7, with no D gene named confidently. At the DNA level, the sequence is TGTGCCAGCAGTTCCTACGAGCAGTACTTC. Translated, this gives CASSSYEQYF.